This TCR beta chain came from a study of control samples from healthy donors and cancer patients. Concerning this clone itself: At one of its ends the junction is not consistent with the germline gene, which may arise from a read error.

Sequencing was performed with immunoSEQ multiplex PCR; in TCRdb, only in-frame clones are kept and a portion is missing. The profile shows some 100,000 clones, about 86% of them singletons. The CDR3 extends over 15 amino acids. The V gene's germline CDR1 is LGHNA and CDR2 YNFKEQ. The TCR sequence derives from a woman in her forties or fifties in good health. The source material was blood. The chain combines TRBV4-2 with TRBJ2-1; D tentatively fits TRBD1 or TRBD2 (5 bases each). CDR3 nucleotide sequence: TGTGCCAGCAGCCAAGTCGGGACCTCGGACAAGGAGCAGTTCTTC. Protein sequence: CASSQVGTSDKEQFF.